The rows below give T cell receptor beta chains drawn from one sample of a study of cytomegalovirus exposure and HLA in healthy donors. Assay: immunoSEQ multiplex PCR; the TCRdb copy retains only in-frame clones and omits some. The data show 90,000 to 130,000 clones, around 95% seen once. Source material: PBMCs. All receptors come from a woman aged 18-35 years in good health and CMV-seronegative. Each CDR3 is given with its conserved first and last residue. D genes are given only for firm matches. Expanded clones are given a class, and other clones once, few, many or no size at all.

- TRBJ2-3 TRBV6-4 TRBD2 CASSDSVAGGQDTQYF TGTGCCAGCAGTGACTCGGTAGCGGGGGGGCAAGATACGCAGTATTTT
- TRBJ2-1 TRBV10-3 TRBD2 CAISAGGSTDEQFF TGTGCCATCAGTGCCGGGGGGTCTACAGATGAGCAGTTCTTC
- TRBJ1-1 TRBV5-1 - CASSSPRTSGVNTEAFF TGCGCCAGCAGCTCGCCGCGCACCTCAGGGGTGAACACTGAAGCTTTCTTT
- TRBJ2-5 TRBV6-1 TRBD2 CASSEVRTSGVETQYF TGTGCCAGCAGTGAAGTGAGGACTAGCGGGGTTGAGACCCAGTACTTC
once TRBJ2-1 TRBV29-1 - CSVVGGEDSLNEQFF TGCAGCGTTGTGGGGGGGGAGGACAGTCTTAATGAGCAGTTCTTC
once TRBJ2-7 TRBV18 - CASSPDFSRGHEQYF TGTGCCAGCTCACCCGACTTCTCCCGAGGCCACGAGCAGTACTTC
- TRBJ1-1 TRBV6-1 - CASTPWPEAFF TGTGCCAGCACCCCCTGGCCTGAAGCTTTCTTT
- TRBJ2-3 TRBV19 TRBD2 CASSRDSGGGTDTQYF TGTGCCAGTAGCAGGGATAGCGGGGGGGGCACAGATACGCAGTATTTT
- TRBJ2-7 TRBV19 TRBD2 CASSIVSSGGPYEQYF TGTGCCAGTAGTATAGTTTCTAGCGGGGGGCCCTACGAGCAGTACTTC
- TRBJ1-1 TRBV28 - CASSFGGYRNTEAFF TGTGCCAGCAGTTTCGGGGGTTATAGGAACACTGAAGCTTTCTTT
- TRBJ1-3 TRBV19 - CASSIMGHGNTIYF TGTGCCAGTAGTATCATGGGACATGGAAACACCATATATTTT
- TRBJ2-2 TRBV19 TRBD2 CASSGAAGGPGELLF TGTGCCAGTAGTGGCGCTGCGGGGGGGCCCGGGGAGCTGCTTTTT
- TRBJ2-1 TRBV27 TRBD2 CASSFYRLAGGQEQFF TGTGCCAGCAGTTTTTATCGACTAGCGGGGGGTCAGGAGCAGTTCTTC
- TRBJ2-2 TRBV9 TRBD1 CASSPDRGIFTGELFF TGTGCCAGCAGCCCGGACAGGGGGATTTTTACCGGGGAGCTGTTTTTT
- TRBJ1-2 TRBV28 TRBD1 CASSSSGTGRSGYTF TGTGCCAGCAGTTCCTCCGGGACAGGGAGGAGCGGCTACACCTTC
- TRBJ2-1 TRBV7-3 TRBD1 CASSFRQGNNEQFF TGTGCCAGCAGCTTCCGACAGGGGAACAATGAGCAGTTCTTC
- TRBJ2-2 TRBV14 - CASSLTIRGRYTGELFF TGTGCCAGCAGCCTAACCATCAGGGGCCGGTACACCGGGGAGCTGTTTTTT
- TRBJ1-4 TRBV28 - CASSTSGVHEKLFF TGTGCCAGCAGTACCTCAGGGGTCCATGAAAAACTGTTTTTT
once TRBJ1-2 TRBV7-2 - CASSLFKLDYGYTF TGTGCCAGCAGCTTATTTAAACTAGACTATGGCTACACCTTC
- TRBJ1-5 TRBV6-6 TRBD1 CASSYSYRGPQPQHF TGTGCCAGCAGTTACTCGTACAGGGGGCCTCAGCCCCAGCATTTT
- TRBJ1-1 TRBV19 - CASTSGDMNTEAFF TGTGCCAGTACCTCGGGGGATATGAACACTGAAGCTTTCTTT
- TRBJ1-6 TRBV30 TRBD1 CAWTGGPILSPLHF TGTGCCTGGACAGGGGGGCCGATCCTTTCACCCCTCCACTTT
- TRBJ1-5 TRBV6-1 - CASSDPTGNRQPQHF TGTGCCAGCAGTGATCCTACAGGGAATCGGCAGCCCCAGCATTTT
- TRBJ1-2 TRBV9 - CASSIQGFCYTF TGTGCCAGCAGCATCCAGGGATTTTGCTACACCTTC
- TRBJ1-2 TRBV27 TRBD1 CASSHRDRVPLGGYTF TGTGCCAGCAGTCACCGGGACAGAGTGCCTTTGGGTGGCTACACCTTC
- TRBJ1-1 TRBV28 TRBD1 CASLRTGGRNTEAFF TGTGCCAGCCTTAGGACAGGGGGAAGGAACACTGAAGCTTTCTTT
- TRBJ1-2 TRBV30 TRBD1 CAWSVPLGSGQGADGYTF TGTGCCTGGAGTGTACCGTTGGGGTCGGGACAGGGGGCTGATGGCTACACCTTC
- TRBJ2-7 TRBV5-1 - CASTTGSEQYF TGCGCCAGCACCACAGGGTCCGAGCAGTACTTC
once TRBJ2-7 TRBV5-1 - CASSLVRRGGQYF TGCGCCAGCAGCTTGGTTCGCCGGGGAGGGCAGTACTTC
- TRBJ1-2 TRBV9 - CASSKQDDYGYTF TGTGCCAGCAGTAAGCAGGATGACTATGGCTACACCTTC
- TRBJ2-3 TRBV5-8 - CASSLQQHTDTQYF TGTGCCAGCAGCTTGCAACAGCACACAGATACGCAGTATTTT
- TRBJ2-2 TRBV10-2 TRBD2 CASRLAGGPTGELFF TGCGCCAGCAGGCTAGCGGGGGGGCCTACCGGGGAGCTGTTTTTT
few TRBJ2-1 TRBV19 - CASSIKSSASSYNEQFF TGTGCCAGTAGTATAAAGTCCTCCGCCAGCTCCTACAATGAGCAGTTCTTC
- TRBJ1-2 TRBV28 - CASSSRGNYGYTF TGTGCCAGCAGTTCCAGAGGGAACTATGGCTACACCTTC
- TRBJ1-1 TRBV27 - CASRGAAEAFF TGTGCCAGCAGGGGTGCGGCTGAAGCTTTCTTT
- TRBJ2-1 TRBV7-9 - CASSPSNGEDYNEQFF TGTGCCAGCAGCCCGAGCAACGGGGAAGACTACAATGAGCAGTTCTTC
- TRBJ1-4 TRBV6-5 - CASSYRGTREKLFF TGTGCCAGCAGTTACCGCGGGACGAGAGAAAAACTGTTTTTT
- TRBJ1-2 TRBV7-2 - CASSPGRLEGYGYTF TGTGCCAGCAGCCCCGGACGGCTCGAGGGCTATGGCTACACCTTC
- TRBJ2-2 TRBV11-2 - CASSPLAIGELFF TGTGCCAGCAGCCCCCTAGCGATCGGGGAGCTGTTTTTT
- TRBJ1-1 TRBV5-8 TRBD1 CASRPGTGLVNTEAFF TGTGCCAGCAGACCAGGGACAGGGCTAGTGAACACTGAAGCTTTCTTT
- TRBJ1-2 TRBV5-6 TRBD1 CASSVWTGGPPGYTF TGTGCCAGCAGCGTATGGACAGGGGGACCGCCTGGCTACACCTTC
- TRBJ1-1 TRBV2 - CASFAAALNTEAFF TGTGCCAGCTTTGCGGCCGCGCTAAACACTGAAGCTTTCTTT
- TRBJ2-7 TRBV19 TRBD1 CASSIADRGFGYVDEQYF TGTGCCAGTAGTATCGCGGACAGGGGCTTCGGCTACGTGGACGAGCAGTACTTC
- TRBJ1-1 TRBV6-5 - CASSYSQGWTEAFF TGTGCCAGCAGTTACTCACAGGGATGGACTGAAGCTTTCTTT
- TRBJ2-5 TRBV5-5 - CASSPLGQETQYF TGTGCCAGCAGCCCGCTAGGACAAGAGACCCAGTACTTC
- TRBJ1-2 TRBV5-4 TRBD1 CASRNRDRNYYGYTF TGTGCCAGCAGGAATCGGGACAGAAACTACTATGGCTACACCTTC
- TRBJ1-5 TRBV19 - CASKRPASNQPQHF TGTGCCAGTAAAAGGCCAGCGTCCAATCAGCCCCAGCATTTT
- TRBJ1-1 TRBV4-3 TRBD1 CASSQSGQGGTEAFF TGCGCCAGCAGCCAATCGGGACAGGGGGGCACTGAAGCTTTCTTT
- TRBJ2-2 TRBV6-6 - CASTKAEHGELFF TGTGCCAGCACGAAGGCGGAGCACGGGGAGCTGTTTTTT
- TRBJ2-1 TRBV5-6 TRBD2 CASSFSGRGYNEQFF TGTGCCAGCAGCTTCTCAGGGAGGGGATACAATGAGCAGTTCTTC
- TRBJ1-3 TRBV9 TRBD1 CASSVVSSTGDSGNTIYF TGTGCCAGCAGCGTAGTTAGTAGTACAGGGGACTCTGGAAACACCATATATTTT
- TRBJ1-1 TRBV5-1 TRBD1 CASSLPGQGNTEAFF TGCGCCAGCAGCTTACCGGGACAGGGGAACACTGAAGCTTTCTTT
- TRBJ2-3 TRBV13 - CASSHSGDTDTQYF TGTGCCAGCAGCCATAGCGGTGACACAGATACGCAGTATTTT
- TRBJ2-7 TRBV11-2 TRBD1 CASSPATGQGYEQYF TGTGCCAGCAGCCCAGCGACGGGACAGGGTTACGAGCAGTACTTC
- TRBJ2-7 TRBV27 TRBD1 CASSPWDRGKEYF TGTGCCAGCAGTCCCTGGGACAGGGGTAAGGAGTACTTC
- TRBJ1-2 TRBV5-6 - CASIIRGASYGYTF TGTGCCAGCATAATCCGGGGGGCGTCCTATGGCTACACCTTC
- TRBJ2-1 TRBV4-2 - CASSQFEAESSYNEQFF TGTGCCAGCAGCCAATTCGAAGCGGAAAGCTCCTACAATGAGCAGTTCTTC
- TRBJ2-2 TRBV4-1 - CASSQVQENTGELFF TGCGCCAGCAGCCAAGTCCAGGAGAACACCGGGGAGCTGTTTTTT